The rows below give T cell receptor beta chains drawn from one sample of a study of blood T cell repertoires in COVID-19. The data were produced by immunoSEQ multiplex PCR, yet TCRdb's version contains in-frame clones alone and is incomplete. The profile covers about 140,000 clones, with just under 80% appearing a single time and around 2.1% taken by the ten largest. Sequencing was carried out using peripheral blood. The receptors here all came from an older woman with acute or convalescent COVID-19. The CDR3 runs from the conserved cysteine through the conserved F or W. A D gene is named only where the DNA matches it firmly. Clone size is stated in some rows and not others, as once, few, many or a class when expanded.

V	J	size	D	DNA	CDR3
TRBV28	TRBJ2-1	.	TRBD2	TGTGCCAGCAGTTTCCCGCCAGCGGGAGACCCCTACAATGAGCAGTTCTTC	CASSFPPAGDPYNEQFF
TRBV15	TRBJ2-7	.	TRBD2	TGTGCCACCAGCAGAGTTCCCAGCGGGAAAGCCTACGAGCAGTACTTC	CATSRVPSGKAYEQYF
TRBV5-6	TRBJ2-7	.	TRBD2	TGTGCCAGCAGCTTGGCGGGTCTAGCGGGAGACGAGCAGTACTTC	CASSLAGLAGDEQYF
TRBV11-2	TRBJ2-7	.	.	TGTGCCAGCAGCTTAGTTTTCTACCACGAGCAGTACTTC	CASSLVFYHEQYF
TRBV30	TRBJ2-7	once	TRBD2	TGTGCCTGGAGTGTTACGGGAGGGTACGAGCAGTACTTC	CAWSVTGGYEQYF
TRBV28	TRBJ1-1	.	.	TGTGCCAGCAGTTCCCAGGTCACTGAAGCTTTCTTT	CASSSQVTEAFF
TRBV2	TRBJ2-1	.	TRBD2	TGTGCCAGCAGGGGACTAGCGGGAGGACAGTTCTTC	CASRGLAGGQFF
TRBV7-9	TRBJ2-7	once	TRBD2	TGTGCCAGCAGCTTAGCGAGCGGGGCTGGGTTCTACGAGCAGTACTTC	CASSLASGAGFYEQYF
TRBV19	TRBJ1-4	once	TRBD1	TGTGCCAGTGACAGGGGACTCCGAGCAACTAATGAAAAACTGTTTTTT	CASDRGLRATNEKLFF
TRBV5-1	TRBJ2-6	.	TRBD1	TGCGCCAGCAGCTCGGGACAGGGTGGGACTGGGGCCAACGTCCTGACTTTC	CASSSGQGGTGANVLTF
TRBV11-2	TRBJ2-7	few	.	TGTGCCAGCAGCTCCAGACTTGTTCGCGACGAGCAGTACTTC	CASSSRLVRDEQYF
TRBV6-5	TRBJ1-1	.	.	TGTGCCAGCAGTTACTCGTCTGTGAGATATAACACTGAAGCTTTCTTT	CASSYSSVRYNTEAFF
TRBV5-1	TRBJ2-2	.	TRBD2	TGCGCCAGCAAGCCAGCGGGAGTTTCGAACACCGGGGAGCTGTTTTTT	CASKPAGVSNTGELFF
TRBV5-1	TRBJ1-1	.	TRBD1	TGCGCCAGCAGCTTGGGAGCAGGGGGCGGCGGGGCTGAAGCTTTCTTT	CASSLGAGGGGAEAFF
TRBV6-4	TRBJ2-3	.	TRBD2	TGTGCCAGCAGTCCACGACTAGCGGGCAGCACAGATACGCAGTATTTT	CASSPRLAGSTDTQYF
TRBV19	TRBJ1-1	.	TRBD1	TGTGCCAGTAGTATCAGGGGGCTTGAAGCTTTCTTT	CASSIRGLEAFF
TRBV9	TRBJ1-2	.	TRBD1	TGTGCCAGCAGCGTAGGACAGGGCGGGTTTTACGGCTACACCTTC	CASSVGQGGFYGYTF
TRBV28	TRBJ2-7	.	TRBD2	TGTGCCAGCAGTTCCTCTAGCGGGACCTCCTACGAGCAGTACTTC	CASSSSSGTSYEQYF
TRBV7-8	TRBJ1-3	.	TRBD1	TGTGCCAGCAGCTTAGTTACAGGGGATTCAGGAAACACCATATATTTT	CASSLVTGDSGNTIYF
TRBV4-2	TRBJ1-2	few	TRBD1	TGTGCCAGTAAGAACGAGGACAGGGGAGAACGGCTACGCTATGGCTACACCTTC	CASKNEDRGERLRYGYTF
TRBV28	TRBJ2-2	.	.	TGTGCCATCGAAACCGGGACAAGGGGCACCGGGGAGCTGTTTTTT	CAIETGTRGTGELFF
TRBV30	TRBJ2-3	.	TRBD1	TGTGCCTGGAGTTTGACAGGGGGCGTTGCAGATACGCAGTATTTT	CAWSLTGGVADTQYF
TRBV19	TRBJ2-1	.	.	TGTGCCAGTAGTATCGTCCATGAGCAGTTCTTC	CASSIVHEQFF
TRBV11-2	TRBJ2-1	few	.	TGTGCCAGCAGCTTACCCGGGGTCGAGCAGTTCTTC	CASSLPGVEQFF
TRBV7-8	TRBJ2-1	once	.	TGTGCCAGCAGCGGGAGGATCTACAATGAGCAGTTCTTC	CASSGRIYNEQFF
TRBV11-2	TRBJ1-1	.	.	TGTGCCAGCAGCTTTAGCTACCGGACAGACACTGAAGCTTTCTTT	CASSFSYRTDTEAFF
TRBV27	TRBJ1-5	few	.	TGTGCCAGCAGTCCCTTAGCCAGGGCGACGAATCAGCCCCAGCATTTT	CASSPLARATNQPQHF
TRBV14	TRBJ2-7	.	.	TGTGCCCGAATAGGGGATCTAGCGACCGAGCAGTACTTC	CARIGDLATEQYF
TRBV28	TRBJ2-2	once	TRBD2	TGTGCCAGCAGTTTATCATGGACGGGAGGGGGGGTGGACACCGGGGAGCTGTTTTTT	CASSLSWTGGGVDTGELFF
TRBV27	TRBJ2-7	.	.	TGTGCCAGCAGTTTTGGACAGACCTACGAGCAGTACTTC	CASSFGQTYEQYF
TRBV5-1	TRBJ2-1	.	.	TGCGCCAGCAGCCCATATAGGGGGAATGAGCAGTTCTTC	CASSPYRGNEQFF
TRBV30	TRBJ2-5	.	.	TGTGCCTGGACTCTGGCGGGCCAAGAGACCCAGTACTTC	CAWTLAGQETQYF
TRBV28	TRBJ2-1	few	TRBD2	TGTGCCAGCAGTTTGGAAGTCGGGACTAGCGGGATTACCACTATATACAATGAGCAGTTCTTC	CASSLEVGTSGITTIYNEQFF
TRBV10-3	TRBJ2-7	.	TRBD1	TGTGCCATCAGTTCCGGGACAGGGGCTTTATTC	CAISSGTGALF
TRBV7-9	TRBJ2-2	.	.	TGTGCCAGCAGCTTAAGACAGCGCCTAGACACCGGGGAGCTGTTTTTT	CASSLRQRLDTGELFF
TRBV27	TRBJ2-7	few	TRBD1	TGTGCCAGCAGTTTATTCGTAGGGGGCGAAGGCGAGCAGTACTTC	CASSLFVGGEGEQYF
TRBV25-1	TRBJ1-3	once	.	TGTGCCAGCAGTGATCTCGGGGAGATCTTCTCTGGAAACACCATATATTTT	CASSDLGEIFSGNTIYF
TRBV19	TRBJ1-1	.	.	TGTGCCAGTAGTAATACACAAGTAGAAGCTTTCTTT	CASSNTQVEAFF
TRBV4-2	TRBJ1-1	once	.	TGTGCCAGCAGCCAAGCCCTTGTTGAGGTGAACACTGAAGCTTTCTTT	CASSQALVEVNTEAFF
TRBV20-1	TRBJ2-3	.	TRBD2	TGCAGTGCTAGTCGACTAGCGGGAAGCGATACGCAGTATTTT	CSASRLAGSDTQYF
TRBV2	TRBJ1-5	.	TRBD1	TGTGCCAGCAGCTGGAGGACAGGGGCGAGCAATCAGCCCCAGCATTTT	CASSWRTGASNQPQHF